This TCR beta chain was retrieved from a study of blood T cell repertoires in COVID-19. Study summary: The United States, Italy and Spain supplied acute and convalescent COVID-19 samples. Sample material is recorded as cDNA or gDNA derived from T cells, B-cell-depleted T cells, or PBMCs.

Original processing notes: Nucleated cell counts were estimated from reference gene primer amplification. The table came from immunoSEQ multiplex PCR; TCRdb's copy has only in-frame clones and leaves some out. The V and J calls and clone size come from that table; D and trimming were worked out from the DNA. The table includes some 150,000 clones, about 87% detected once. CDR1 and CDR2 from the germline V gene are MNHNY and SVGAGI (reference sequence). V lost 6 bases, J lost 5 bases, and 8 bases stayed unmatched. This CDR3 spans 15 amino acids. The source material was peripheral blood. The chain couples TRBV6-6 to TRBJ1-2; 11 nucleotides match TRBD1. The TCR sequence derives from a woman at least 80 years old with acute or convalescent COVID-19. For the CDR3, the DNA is TGTGCCAGCAGGGGAAGGACAGGGGGCGCGTATGGCTACACCTTC. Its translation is CASRGRTGGAYGYTF.